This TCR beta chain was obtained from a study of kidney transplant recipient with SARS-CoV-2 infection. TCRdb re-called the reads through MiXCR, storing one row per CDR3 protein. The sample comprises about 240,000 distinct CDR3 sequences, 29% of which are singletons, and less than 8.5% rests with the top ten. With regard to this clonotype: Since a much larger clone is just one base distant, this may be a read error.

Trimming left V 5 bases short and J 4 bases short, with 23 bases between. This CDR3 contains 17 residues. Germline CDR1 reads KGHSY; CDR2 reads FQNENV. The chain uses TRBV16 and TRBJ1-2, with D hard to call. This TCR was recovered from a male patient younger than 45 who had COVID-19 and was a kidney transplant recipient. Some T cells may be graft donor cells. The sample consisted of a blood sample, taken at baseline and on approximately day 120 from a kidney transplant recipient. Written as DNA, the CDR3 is TGTGCCAGCAGCGGCAGGCAGGCCGTTAGAAAGACCTATGGCTACACCTTC. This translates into CASSGRQAVRKTYGYTF.